This T cell receptor beta chain was sequenced during a study of shared clonotypes between healthy human individuals (dated by TCRdb to 2018 to 2021). At the level of the whole study: Two women and three men aged 18 to 49 years were included in the cohort. For each donor, three plates each were used for CD4 naive and CD4 memory, two plates were used for CD8 naive, and one plate was used for CD8 memory. Blood TCR repertoires of several healthy adults were deeply sequenced to estimate repertoire size and the extent of clonotype sharing between individuals. To increase sequencing depth and limit assay-specific biases, different laboratories used diverse techniques to prepare libraries and sequence TCR repertoires. Each donor's leukapheresis produced roughly between roughly 0.85 and 10 billion PBMCs. On the study overall, not on this receptor specifically: Sampling was limited to blood, and TCR repertoires in tissue likely differ from TCR repertoires in blood. Pairwise subsampling led to the expectation that sequencing depth would affect the degree of clonotype sharing among donors. Incomplete sequencing was indicated by rarefaction of sorted-subset datasets, despite the large sequencing depth. The small number of donors limited the genetic and exposure-history diversity represented. Larger estimated clonotype richness was generally found for naive subsets than for memory subsets. Clonotypes shared by all four sorted-subset donors showed higher generation probabilities than non-shared clonotypes. Approximately 5% of naive CD4, 3.5% of naive CD8, roughly 2.4% of memory CD4, and roughly 0.4% of memory CD8 clonotypes were shared across a few donors.

Healthy HIV-negative adults with no recently reported acute infections or vaccinations were included as donors. Every donor was a Caucasian adult residing in Nashville, Tennessee, USA. CD4+ T cells were enriched through magnetic negative selection, after which naive cells were positively selected on CD45RA and the remaining negative fraction served as the memory subset. After blood collection by leukapheresis, PBMCs were isolated using Ficoll-Histopaque density gradient centrifugation and then cryopreserved in the vapor phase of liquid nitrogen. Analytical flow cytometry was used to check the purity and quantity of every magnetically sorted T cell population. Each sorted fraction had its genomic DNA isolated and then quantified by UV absorbance on a Nanodrop 2000c. In the case of this clone: Its recognized antigen is unknown. No base quality information exists; no much larger clone differs at one position.

Using the deep immunoSEQ assay, multiplex PCR amplified TCR CDR3 regions from genomic DNA. For each cell subset, the extracted genomic DNA was distributed evenly across all wells of several immunoSEQ 96-well plates, and each plate served as one replicate. For sorted subsets, each replicate PCR was loaded with 200 ng genomic DNA, equivalent to some 27,000 T cell genomes. Purified libraries were quantified with a Qubit 3.0 fluorometer, sized on a Bioanalyzer 2100, and re-quantified with the KAPA Library Quantification kit. Every immunoSEQ 96-well plate was sequenced on a separate single-read 150-cycle Illumina NextSeq 550 flow cell. Concerning the study's data processing: Because only junctional sequences without quality scores were contained in the immunoSEQ output, filtering matching that applied to full-length reads could not be performed. Sequences were annotated with PyIR, a Python wrapper for IgBLAST v1.9, using IMGT germline references to assign V/J genes and CDR3. Reads were filtered out if the reads had weak V/J assignments (E-value above 1e-6), no CDR3, stop codons, out-of-frame junctions, or ambiguous translated residues. A V3J clonotype was defined by an identical inferred V gene, J gene, and CDR3 amino acid sequence. Percentage overlap between repertoires was computed as shared unique clonotypes divided by the size of the smaller repertoire. RTK rarefaction, the Chao1 estimator, and Recon v2.1 estimates of unobserved clonotypes were used to assess repertoire richness. For all TCRbeta clonotypes obtained by the gDNA method from four donors, generation probabilities were computed with OLGA. TCRdb retrieved this table from immuneACCESS and kept in-frame rearrangements only. Not all clones are present; in checked studies, unresolved V genes account for under half, and no reason is known for the remainder. The V and J calls and clone size were taken over from that table, and D and trimming were inferred from the DNA. The sample contains roughly 2.2 million clones, just over 90% of them found a single time. The top ten constitute 0.39% of the sample.

CDR1 and CDR2 (MNHEY, SMNVEV) derive from the germline V gene (reference sequence). The CDR3, from cysteine to phenylalanine, totals 14 residues. Of the read, only the CDR3 DNA is kept; its 42 bases are in frame from base 1. V trim: 5 bases; J trim: 0 bases; unmatched bases: 0. Specimen: naive CD4+ T cells from PBMCs. The cell subset or site label corresponds to: CD45RA+ positively selected. This chain joins TRBV27 to TRBJ2-2; 7 nucleotides in the junction match TRBD1. The TCR originated in a man aged 18 to 29 in good health. Some clones in this sample may be carry-over from other donors' samples. The sequence in DNA is TGTGCCAGCAGTGGACAGGCGAACACCGGGGAGCTGTTTTTT. Its translation is CASSGQANTGELFF.